Listed below are T cell receptor beta chains from one sample, sequenced in a study of blood T cell repertoires in COVID-19. Libraries were prepared by immunoSEQ multiplex PCR; TCRdb keeps only in-frame clonotypes and omits some of them. The sample includes 180,000 or so clones, approximately 88% of them seen just once. The sequenced material came from peripheral blood. The receptors shown here come from a woman between 35 and 50 years old with COVID-19, enrolled during active disease. The CDR3 runs from the conserved cysteine through the conserved F or W. Each record gives: V gene, D gene, CDR3 length, CDR3 protein. The D gene is left open where the match is weak.

V gene: TRBV7-2
D gene: -
CDR3 length: 14
CDR3 protein: CASSFTGIMETQYF

V gene: TRBV24-1
D gene: -
CDR3 length: 16
CDR3 protein: CATSDPRGGSTDTQYF

V gene: TRBV9
D gene: -
CDR3 length: 14
CDR3 protein: CASSVGPRRDEQFF

V gene: TRBV11-2
D gene: TRBD2
CDR3 length: 16
CDR3 protein: CASSLDGGGDDYEQYF

V gene: TRBV7-2
D gene: -
CDR3 length: 13
CDR3 protein: CASSFTGNTEAFF

V gene: TRBV3-1/TRBV3-2
D gene: TRBD1
CDR3 length: 14
CDR3 protein: CASSQESGGYGYTF

V gene: TRBV6-5
D gene: -
CDR3 length: 13
CDR3 protein: CASSPGQHYEQYF

V gene: TRBV16
D gene: TRBD2
CDR3 length: 18
CDR3 protein: CASSQSGIAGTRPYEQYF

V gene: TRBV7-8
D gene: -
CDR3 length: 15
CDR3 protein: CASSLDDRYGTEAFF

V gene: TRBV19
D gene: -
CDR3 length: 15
CDR3 protein: CASREDKTGANVLTF

V gene: TRBV13
D gene: -
CDR3 length: 15
CDR3 protein: CASSPEGGDQETQYF

V gene: TRBV6-4
D gene: TRBD1
CDR3 length: 13
CDR3 protein: CASSEGQHTEAFF

V gene: TRBV28
D gene: -
CDR3 length: 12
CDR3 protein: CASGPQGPEAFF

V gene: TRBV5-1
D gene: -
CDR3 length: 13
CDR3 protein: CASSRGTSDTQYF

V gene: TRBV10-3
D gene: -
CDR3 length: 13
CDR3 protein: CAISDSGVPEQYF

V gene: TRBV3-1/TRBV3-2
D gene: TRBD1
CDR3 length: 13
CDR3 protein: CASRPGQGYEQYF

V gene: TRBV5-1
D gene: TRBD1
CDR3 length: 14
CDR3 protein: CASSATSGGYGYTF

V gene: TRBV6-5
D gene: -
CDR3 length: 15
CDR3 protein: CASSYSRGTGQPQHF

V gene: TRBV7-8
D gene: -
CDR3 length: 11
CDR3 protein: CASSSTDTQYF

V gene: TRBV7-2
D gene: TRBD1
CDR3 length: 15
CDR3 protein: CASSVSGTGIFGYTF

V gene: TRBV18
D gene: TRBD1
CDR3 length: 15
CDR3 protein: CASSGDRASDTEAFF

V gene: TRBV7-7
D gene: TRBD2
CDR3 length: 16
CDR3 protein: CASSWESGLAGETQYF

V gene: TRBV5-1
D gene: -
CDR3 length: 14
CDR3 protein: CASSPEGYPGELFF

V gene: TRBV11-2
D gene: TRBD1
CDR3 length: 15
CDR3 protein: CASSSGQNSNQPQHF

V gene: TRBV5-6
D gene: TRBD1
CDR3 length: 15
CDR3 protein: CASSLGLGTEETQYF

V gene: TRBV27
D gene: TRBD2
CDR3 length: 15
CDR3 protein: CASSGTTSGAAAQYF

V gene: TRBV27
D gene: -
CDR3 length: 14
CDR3 protein: CASSLRWGGDGYTF

V gene: TRBV4-1
D gene: TRBD2
CDR3 length: 17
CDR3 protein: CASSPYERGANTGELFF

V gene: TRBV5-4
D gene: TRBD1
CDR3 length: 15
CDR3 protein: CASHRQTGHNEKLFF

V gene: TRBV7-9
D gene: TRBD1
CDR3 length: 14
CDR3 protein: CASRSGRGHEKLFF

V gene: TRBV19
D gene: TRBD1
CDR3 length: 14
CDR3 protein: CASSVGQNNQPQHF

V gene: TRBV5-6
D gene: -
CDR3 length: 12
CDR3 protein: CASSSRVGEQYF

V gene: TRBV28
D gene: -
CDR3 length: 14
CDR3 protein: CASSLEGGSTEAFF

V gene: TRBV5-1
D gene: TRBD1
CDR3 length: 13
CDR3 protein: CASSSGTAEKLFF

V gene: TRBV15
D gene: -
CDR3 length: 14
CDR3 protein: CATSRDRVSYGYTF

V gene: TRBV9
D gene: -
CDR3 length: 14
CDR3 protein: CASRRDPGGGELFF

V gene: TRBV19
D gene: TRBD1
CDR3 length: 15
CDR3 protein: CASLEQGGTNSPLHF

V gene: TRBV11-3
D gene: TRBD1
CDR3 length: 14
CDR3 protein: CASSFSRPDRGFAF

V gene: TRBV19
D gene: -
CDR3 length: 16
CDR3 protein: CASIPEGPGRSTEAFF

V gene: TRBV5-1
D gene: TRBD1
CDR3 length: 13
CDR3 protein: CASRTGKDSPLHF

V gene: TRBV24-1
D gene: -
CDR3 length: 16
CDR3 protein: CATSDSGVSGANVLTF

V gene: TRBV5-1
D gene: -
CDR3 length: 13
CDR3 protein: CASSAGTERELFF

V gene: TRBV14
D gene: -
CDR3 length: 14
CDR3 protein: CASSQDRGESPLHF

V gene: TRBV6-5
D gene: TRBD2
CDR3 length: 15
CDR3 protein: CASSPGEGRTGELFF

V gene: TRBV10-1
D gene: TRBD2
CDR3 length: 15
CDR3 protein: CASSEFLAGAYEQYF

V gene: TRBV5-1
D gene: TRBD1
CDR3 length: 14
CDR3 protein: CASRGTDFTDTQYF

V gene: TRBV27
D gene: TRBD2
CDR3 length: 14
CDR3 protein: CASRRAGGGETQYF

V gene: TRBV3-1/TRBV3-2
D gene: -
CDR3 length: 15
CDR3 protein: CASSGRGGVGNTIYF

V gene: TRBV18
D gene: TRBD1
CDR3 length: 16
CDR3 protein: CASSPGTGGNTGELFF

V gene: TRBV6-4
D gene: -
CDR3 length: 15
CDR3 protein: CASSEDTTSYNEQFF

V gene: TRBV9
D gene: TRBD2
CDR3 length: 13
CDR3 protein: CASSKLAGGEQFF

V gene: TRBV12-1
D gene: -
CDR3 length: 15
CDR3 protein: CASSHTRGGTDTQYF

V gene: TRBV28
D gene: -
CDR3 length: 13
CDR3 protein: CASIEGNTGELFF

V gene: TRBV29-1
D gene: -
CDR3 length: 13
CDR3 protein: CSVTTGTNQPQHF

V gene: TRBV27
D gene: TRBD1
CDR3 length: 14
CDR3 protein: CASSPGQYTGELFF

V gene: TRBV29-1
D gene: TRBD1
CDR3 length: 12
CDR3 protein: CSVETGGQPQHF

V gene: TRBV19
D gene: TRBD1
CDR3 length: 14
CDR3 protein: CASIRTGGNYGYTF

V gene: TRBV27
D gene: TRBD1
CDR3 length: 13
CDR3 protein: CASSLQGSYEQYF

V gene: TRBV11-2
D gene: TRBD1
CDR3 length: 13
CDR3 protein: CASSLERDRAAFF